Below are 10 T cell receptor beta chains sequenced from a single sample in a study of blood T cells in healthy people across ages. Together with a sample-barcoded 5' primer, a J-beta primer mix was included in a second PCR lasting about 6 to 12 cycles. TCRdb re-analysed the 5' RACE reads in MiXCR, keeping a single row per CDR3 protein. The repertoire consists of roughly 800,000 distinct CDR3 sequences, with roughly 40% occurring once and the leading ten covering roughly 13%. Sequenced: blood. All receptors come from a man younger than 35 in good health.

This chain joins TRBV28 and TRBJ1-2; 7 bases line up with TRBD1. CDR1 MDHEN and CDR2 SYDVKM come from the germline V gene. Unmatched junction bases numbered 8, after V lost 7 bases and J lost 6 bases. This CDR3 spans 13 amino acids. In DNA, the CDR3 is TGTGCCAGCAACGCTCCGGGACAGAATGGCTACACCTTC. It specifies CASNAPGQNGYTF.

The chain joins TRBV15 to TRBJ2-4, with D perhaps TRBD1 (6 bases). The germline V gene has CDR1 LNHNV and CDR2 YYDKDF (reference sequence). The V end was cut by 8 bases, the J end by 2 bases, with 13 bases between. The CDR3 is 14 residues long. As DNA, the CDR3 is TGTGCCACCGAAGTTACAGGGTCCAAAAACATTCAGTACTTC. It is translated as CATEVTGSKNIQYF.

The chain employs TRBV5-5 and TRBJ1-1; D unresolved. The CDR3 has 14 amino acids. Looked up from germline, CDR1 is SGHKS and CDR2 is YYEKEE (reference sequence). The germline V and J ends were trimmed by 2 bases and 0 bases, with 8 bases remaining between them. CDR3 amino acids: CASSFHYLNTEAFF. DNA of the CDR3: TGTGCCAGCAGCTTCCATTACTTGAACACTGAAGCTTTCTTT.

This chain links TRBV20-1 with TRBJ1-1; D ambiguous. The CDR3 sequence is 14 residues long. V lost 3 bases and J 0 bases, leaving 11 bases between the germline ends. Germline CDR1 is DFQATT and CDR2 is SNEGSKA (reference sequence). The CDR3 nucleotides are TGCAGTGCTAGTCTGGGCAGCATGAACACTGAAGCTTTCTTT. It specifies CSASLGSMNTEAFF.

V and J are TRBV5-1 and TRBJ2-4; D unresolved. Germline V gene sequence: CDR1 SGHRS, CDR2 YFSETQ. V was trimmed by 0 bases and J by 1 base, leaving 8 bases between them. The CDR3 contains 15 residues. The CDR3 loop reads CASSLAPTAKNIQYF. CDR3 nucleotides: TGCGCCAGCAGCTTGGCACCTACGGCCAAAAACATTCAGTACTTC.

This chain uses TRBV15 with TRBJ1-2; TRBD1 aligns across 7 bases. Trimming cost V 0 bases and J 11 bases; bases outside gene matches: 6. This CDR3 contains 13 residues. Germline V gene sequence: CDR1 LNHNV, CDR2 YYDKDF (reference sequence). The CDR3 nucleotides read TGTGCCACCAGCAGAGATCGGGCCAGGGGGTACACCTTC. Protein product: CATSRDRARGYTF.

The V and J genes are TRBV28 and TRBJ1-6; D not resolved. Germline V CDR1 and CDR2: MDHEN, SYDVKM. The ends were cut back, 0 bases at V and 7 bases at J, with 4 bases in the middle. CDR3 length: 13 residues. The CDR3 reads CASSLWPNSPLHF. In DNA form, the CDR3 reads TGTGCCAGCAGTTTATGGCCGAATTCACCCCTCCACTTT. Variable domain in full (rest from reference TRBV28 and TRBJ1-6): DVKVTQSSRYLVKRTGEKVFLECVQDMDHENMFWYRQDPGLGLRLIYFSYDVKMKEKGDIPEGYSVSREKKERFSLILESASTNQTSMYLCASSLWPNSPLHFGNGTRLTVT.

This clonotype was seen only a few times. CDR3 DNA sequence: TGTGCCAGCAGTTCCGGAAGAGTGGGGTCAGATACGCAGTATTTT. Protein product: CASSSGRVGSDTQYF. The V gene is TRBV12-3 or TRBV12-4, the J gene TRBJ2-3, with unresolved D. The V gene lost 4 bases and the J gene lost 4 bases, with 15 bases spanning the gap. This CDR3 contains 15 residues.

This clonotype has only a few counts. A single base separates this from a much larger clone, so it may be a read error. The V and J genes are TRBV3-1 and TRBJ1-1, with D perhaps TRBD1 (5 bases). The V gene lost 4 bases and the J gene lost 4 bases, with 10 bases spanning the gap. CDR3 length equals 13 residues. CDR1 LGHDT and CDR2 YNNKEL come from the germline V gene (reference sequence). CDR3: CASSPGVSTEAFF. As DNA, the CDR3 is TGTGCCAGCAGCCCGGGGGTGAGCACTGAAGCTTTCTTT. Drawing the rest from reference TRBV3-1 and TRBJ1-1, the complete variable domain is DTAVSQTPKYLVTQMGNDKSIKCEQNLGHDTMYWYKQDSKKFLKIMFSYNNKELIINETVPNRFSPKSPDKAHLNLHINSLELGDSAVYFCASSPGVSTEAFFGQGTRLTVV.

The chain carries TRBV3-1 and TRBJ2-5, with 7 bases that match TRBD1. CDR3 size: 11 residues. Germline CDR1 and CDR2: LGHDT and YNNKEL (reference sequence). The V and J ends lost 8 bases and 11 bases, in that order; junction bases with no gene match: 8. The DNA for the CDR3 is TGTGCCAGCGGAGGACAGGTTGAGCAGTACTTC. Its protein product is CASGGQVEQYF.